The rows below give T cell receptor beta chains drawn from one sample of a study of T cells in localized non-small cell lung cancer. Libraries were prepared by immunoSEQ multiplex PCR; TCRdb keeps only in-frame clonotypes and omits some of them. Of thousands of clones in the sample, around 28% are singletons; the top ten hold about a fifth. Material: lung tumor tissue, obtained before any cancer treatment. Receptors originate from a male donor at least 60 years old with stage II squamous cell lung carcinoma. CDR3s include the opening cysteine and the closing phenylalanine or tryptophan. D genes are given only for firm matches. Some rows have no size entry. The others give once, few or many, or a class for an expanded clone.

cdr3_nt: TGCAGCGTTGCTAGCGGGTCTCTGATGGGAGATACGCAGTATTTT
cdr3_aa: CSVASGSLMGDTQYF
v_call: TRBV29-1
d_call: TRBD2
j_call: TRBJ2-3
clone_size: .

cdr3_nt: TGTGCCAGCAGAGAGAGGGGGCGTGGCTATGGCTACACCTTC
cdr3_aa: CASRERGRGYGYTF
v_call: TRBV28
d_call: TRBD1
j_call: TRBJ1-2
clone_size: .

cdr3_nt: TGTGCCTGGAGTGTTGGTAGCAATCAGCCCCAGCATTTT
cdr3_aa: CAWSVGSNQPQHF
v_call: TRBV30
d_call: .
j_call: TRBJ1-5
clone_size: few

cdr3_nt: TGTGCCAGCACGACTAGCGTGAACACCGGGGAGCTGTTTTTT
cdr3_aa: CASTTSVNTGELFF
v_call: TRBV27
d_call: TRBD2
j_call: TRBJ2-2
clone_size: few

cdr3_nt: TGTGCCAGCAGCTTGGAACCCCCCTCCTACAATGAGCAGTTCTTC
cdr3_aa: CASSLEPPSYNEQFF
v_call: TRBV11-3
d_call: .
j_call: TRBJ2-1
clone_size: .

cdr3_nt: TGTGCCAGCACCATAGCGGGGGGGCCAGGCGGGGAGCTGTTTTTT
cdr3_aa: CASTIAGGPGGELFF
v_call: TRBV2
d_call: TRBD2
j_call: TRBJ2-2
clone_size: few

cdr3_nt: TGCGCCAGCAGCTTGGAACTAGCGGGGATTGGGGTCACCGGGGAGCTGTTTTTT
cdr3_aa: CASSLELAGIGVTGELFF
v_call: TRBV5-1
d_call: TRBD2
j_call: TRBJ2-2
clone_size: few

cdr3_nt: TGTGCTAGTGGTTGGGGAGCAGACCGAGAGGCTGAAGCTTTCTTT
cdr3_aa: CASGWGADREAEAFF
v_call: TRBV12-5
d_call: .
j_call: TRBJ1-1
clone_size: .

cdr3_nt: TGTGCCAGCAGTTCACAGGGGACGGATACGCCCCAGCATTTT
cdr3_aa: CASSSQGTDTPQHF
v_call: TRBV6-7
d_call: TRBD1
j_call: TRBJ1-5
clone_size: .

cdr3_nt: TGTGCCAGTAGTTTGCGCCCCCGGAACAATGAGCAGTTCTTC
cdr3_aa: CASSLRPRNNEQFF
v_call: TRBV19
d_call: .
j_call: TRBJ2-1
clone_size: few

cdr3_nt: TGTGCCAGCAGCTACTTATTGGAGGCCGGGTCCTACGAGCAGTACTTC
cdr3_aa: CASSYLLEAGSYEQYF
v_call: TRBV11-3
d_call: .
j_call: TRBJ2-7
clone_size: large

cdr3_nt: TGTGCCAGCAGTGGACAAAACTCCTACGAGCAGTACTTC
cdr3_aa: CASSGQNSYEQYF
v_call: TRBV6-8
d_call: .
j_call: TRBJ2-7
clone_size: few

cdr3_nt: TGTGCCAGTAAGGTGGGGCTGAACACTGAAGCTTTCTTT
cdr3_aa: CASKVGLNTEAFF
v_call: TRBV19
d_call: .
j_call: TRBJ1-1
clone_size: .

cdr3_nt: TGCGCCAGCAGCCGGGGAGGATTCAATCAGCCCCAGCATTTT
cdr3_aa: CASSRGGFNQPQHF
v_call: TRBV5-1
d_call: .
j_call: TRBJ1-5
clone_size: .

cdr3_nt: TGTGCCAGCAGCCGCCCCGAGGCGATCTATGGCTACACCTTC
cdr3_aa: CASSRPEAIYGYTF
v_call: TRBV11-3
d_call: .
j_call: TRBJ1-2
clone_size: .

cdr3_nt: TGTGCCAGTACTCACATCACCGGGACAGGTTATGGCTACACCTTC
cdr3_aa: CASTHITGTGYGYTF
v_call: TRBV19
d_call: TRBD1
j_call: TRBJ1-2
clone_size: .

cdr3_nt: TGTGCCAGTAGTCCCCGGGGGACAGGGAGTGAAAAACTGTTTTTT
cdr3_aa: CASSPRGTGSEKLFF
v_call: TRBV19
d_call: TRBD1
j_call: TRBJ1-4
clone_size: medium-sized

cdr3_nt: TGTGCCAGCTCACCACGGACTAGCGGGAGTAGTTACAATGAGCAGTTCTTC
cdr3_aa: CASSPRTSGSSYNEQFF
v_call: TRBV18
d_call: TRBD2
j_call: TRBJ2-1
clone_size: .

cdr3_nt: TGTGCCATCAGTGGTTCGAACAGGTTAATTGAGCAGTTCTTC
cdr3_aa: CAISGSNRLIEQFF
v_call: TRBV6-8
d_call: .
j_call: TRBJ2-1
clone_size: .

cdr3_nt: TGTGCCAGCAGTGGTAGCGGGAGCCTTTACGAGCAGTACTTC
cdr3_aa: CASSGSGSLYEQYF
v_call: TRBV6-8
d_call: TRBD2
j_call: TRBJ2-7
clone_size: large

cdr3_nt: TGCGCCAGCAGCCAAGAGTCACCCACAGATACGCAGTATTTT
cdr3_aa: CASSQESPTDTQYF
v_call: TRBV1
d_call: .
j_call: TRBJ2-3
clone_size: few

cdr3_nt: TGTGCCAGCAGCCAACCCCAGGGGGACAATGAGCAGTTCTTC
cdr3_aa: CASSQPQGDNEQFF
v_call: TRBV7-5
d_call: .
j_call: TRBJ2-1
clone_size: few

cdr3_nt: TGTGCCAGTAGTATTGAAGAGAATCAGCCCCAGCATTTT
cdr3_aa: CASSIEENQPQHF
v_call: TRBV19
d_call: .
j_call: TRBJ1-5
clone_size: few

cdr3_nt: TGTGCCATCAGTTTAAAGTACGGGGGCGGCCGTCGGGAGACCCAGTACTTC
cdr3_aa: CAISLKYGGGRRETQYF
v_call: TRBV6-8
d_call: .
j_call: TRBJ2-5
clone_size: many

cdr3_nt: TGTGCCAGCAGTTCGGACGGTCGTACAAGGGACACCCAGTACTTC
cdr3_aa: CASSSDGRTRDTQYF
v_call: TRBV11-1
d_call: .
j_call: TRBJ2-5
clone_size: .

cdr3_nt: TGTGCCAGTAGAAGGAGGACAGAGACCTACACTGAAGCTTTCTTT
cdr3_aa: CASRRRTETYTEAFF
v_call: TRBV19
d_call: .
j_call: TRBJ1-1
clone_size: .

cdr3_nt: TGTGCCAGCAGTTACTCCCTAGACAGCCTCCACTCTGGAAACACCATATATTTT
cdr3_aa: CASSYSLDSLHSGNTIYF
v_call: TRBV6-8
d_call: .
j_call: TRBJ1-3
clone_size: .

cdr3_nt: TGTGCCAGCAGCTTATATTGGGACAGGGGAACGCACGAGCAGTACTTC
cdr3_aa: CASSLYWDRGTHEQYF
v_call: TRBV11-3
d_call: TRBD1
j_call: TRBJ2-7
clone_size: .

cdr3_nt: TGCGCCAGCAGCCAAGGCGGGACCCAAGAGACCCAGTACTTC
cdr3_aa: CASSQGGTQETQYF
v_call: TRBV1
d_call: .
j_call: TRBJ2-5
clone_size: .

cdr3_nt: TGCGCCAGCCGGATGCAGTCTAGGGCGGGAACTGAAGCTTTCTTT
cdr3_aa: CASRMQSRAGTEAFF
v_call: TRBV5-1
d_call: .
j_call: TRBJ1-1
clone_size: .

cdr3_nt: TGTGCCATCATGTCCAGGGGGGATGCAGATACGCAGTATTTT
cdr3_aa: CAIMSRGDADTQYF
v_call: TRBV6-8
d_call: .
j_call: TRBJ2-3
clone_size: .

cdr3_nt: TGTGCCAGTAGTACCCTTGGGAGCGGGAGGGCCGCTGAGCAGTTCTTC
cdr3_aa: CASSTLGSGRAAEQFF
v_call: TRBV19
d_call: TRBD2
j_call: TRBJ2-1
clone_size: .

cdr3_nt: TGTGCCTGGACCTCCTCGGGAATTTCCCACGAGCAGTACTTC
cdr3_aa: CAWTSSGISHEQYF
v_call: TRBV30
d_call: .
j_call: TRBJ2-7
clone_size: .

cdr3_nt: TGTGCCAGCAGCTTTAGTGGGTCTGGAAACACCATATATTTT
cdr3_aa: CASSFSGSGNTIYF
v_call: TRBV11-3
d_call: .
j_call: TRBJ1-3
clone_size: .

cdr3_nt: TGTGCCAGCTCACCACCGGGACAGGGTACTTACGAGCAGTACTTC
cdr3_aa: CASSPPGQGTYEQYF
v_call: TRBV18
d_call: TRBD1
j_call: TRBJ2-7
clone_size: .

cdr3_nt: TGTGCCAGCAGCTTAGAAGGCAGGCTGCATGGCTACACCTTC
cdr3_aa: CASSLEGRLHGYTF
v_call: TRBV11-3
d_call: .
j_call: TRBJ1-2
clone_size: medium-sized

cdr3_nt: TGTGCCAGTAAAAGCGGGATTTACAATGAGCAGTTCTTC
cdr3_aa: CASKSGIYNEQFF
v_call: TRBV19
d_call: TRBD2
j_call: TRBJ2-1
clone_size: .

cdr3_nt: TGTGCCAGCAGTTACTCAATTGAGGGGAACACCGGGGAGCTGTTTTTT
cdr3_aa: CASSYSIEGNTGELFF
v_call: TRBV6-8
d_call: .
j_call: TRBJ2-2
clone_size: .

cdr3_nt: TGTGCCTGGAGCCTGAACACTGAAGCTTTCTTT
cdr3_aa: CAWSLNTEAFF
v_call: TRBV30
d_call: .
j_call: TRBJ1-1
clone_size: .

cdr3_nt: TGTGCCAGCAGTTACTCGAGGGGTGACGAGCAGTACTTC
cdr3_aa: CASSYSRGDEQYF
v_call: TRBV6-8
d_call: .
j_call: TRBJ2-7
clone_size: .

cdr3_nt: TGCAGCGTTAGGGTCGGGGATTACGAGCAGTACTTC
cdr3_aa: CSVRVGDYEQYF
v_call: TRBV29-1
d_call: .
j_call: TRBJ2-7
clone_size: .

cdr3_nt: TGTGCCAGCGACAGAGGTGGAGACACTGAAGCTTTCTTT
cdr3_aa: CASDRGGDTEAFF
v_call: TRBV9
d_call: .
j_call: TRBJ1-1
clone_size: medium-sized

cdr3_nt: TGTGCCAGCGCTGACAGGGGCCTTGGTGAAGCTTTCTTT
cdr3_aa: CASADRGLGEAFF
v_call: TRBV6-8
d_call: TRBD1
j_call: TRBJ1-1
clone_size: few

cdr3_nt: TGTGCCTGGTCTCCGGGACCTCCCAATGAGCAGTTCTTC
cdr3_aa: CAWSPGPPNEQFF
v_call: TRBV30
d_call: .
j_call: TRBJ2-1
clone_size: .

cdr3_nt: TGTGCCAGCAGGCCGGGGGGGACGAACACTGAAGCTTTCTTT
cdr3_aa: CASRPGGTNTEAFF
v_call: TRBV6-8
d_call: .
j_call: TRBJ1-1
clone_size: few

cdr3_nt: TGTGCCAGCAGTAATTACAGGGGCGGCAATGAGCAGTTCTTC
cdr3_aa: CASSNYRGGNEQFF
v_call: TRBV28
d_call: TRBD1
j_call: TRBJ2-1
clone_size: .

cdr3_nt: TGTGCCACCAAAACCCAAACAGGGGCCGCCGGCTACACCTTC
cdr3_aa: CATKTQTGAAGYTF
v_call: TRBV6-8
d_call: TRBD1
j_call: TRBJ1-2
clone_size: medium-sized

cdr3_nt: TGTGCCAGCAAAACAGGGGGGGAAGCTTTCTTT
cdr3_aa: CASKTGGEAFF
v_call: TRBV6-4
d_call: TRBD1
j_call: TRBJ1-1
clone_size: .

cdr3_nt: TGTGCCAGTAGTCCTATAGCGGGAGGACCTTCCTACAATGAGCAGTTCTTC
cdr3_aa: CASSPIAGGPSYNEQFF
v_call: TRBV19
d_call: TRBD2
j_call: TRBJ2-1
clone_size: .

cdr3_nt: TGTGCCAGCAGTTCTGGACAGGGCCGAGACACTGAAGCTTTCTTT
cdr3_aa: CASSSGQGRDTEAFF
v_call: TRBV28
d_call: TRBD1
j_call: TRBJ1-1
clone_size: medium-sized

cdr3_nt: TGTGCCACCAGCAGAGATGCTGGGGGCACCGGGGAGCTGTTTTTT
cdr3_aa: CATSRDAGGTGELFF
v_call: TRBV15
d_call: .
j_call: TRBJ2-2
clone_size: .

cdr3_nt: TGTGCCAGCAGCTCATGGGGGGGCGCTGGGAATGAGCAGTTCTTC
cdr3_aa: CASSSWGGAGNEQFF
v_call: TRBV11-3
d_call: .
j_call: TRBJ2-1
clone_size: few